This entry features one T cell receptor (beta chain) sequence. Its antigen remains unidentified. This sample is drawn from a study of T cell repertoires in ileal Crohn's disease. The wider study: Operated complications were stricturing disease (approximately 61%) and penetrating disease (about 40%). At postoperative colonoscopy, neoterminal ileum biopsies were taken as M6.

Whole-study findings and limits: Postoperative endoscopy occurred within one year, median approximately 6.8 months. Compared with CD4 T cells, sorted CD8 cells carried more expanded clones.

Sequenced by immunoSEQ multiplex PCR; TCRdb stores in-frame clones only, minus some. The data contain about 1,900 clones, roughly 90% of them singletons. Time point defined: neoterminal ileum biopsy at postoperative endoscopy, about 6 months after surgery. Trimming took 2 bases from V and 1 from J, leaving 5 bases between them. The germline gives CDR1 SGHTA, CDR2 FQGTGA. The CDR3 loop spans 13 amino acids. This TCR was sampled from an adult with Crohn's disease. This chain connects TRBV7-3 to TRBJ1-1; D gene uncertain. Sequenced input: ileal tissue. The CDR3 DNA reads TGTGCCAGCAGCTTATCCAGGAACACTGAAGCTTTCTTT. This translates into CASSLSRNTEAFF.